The 4 T cell receptor beta chains in this list originate from one sample, sequenced in a study of shared clonotypes between healthy human individuals. Assay used: immunoSEQ multiplex PCR; TCRdb lists only in-frame clones, some missing. The repertoire holds 950,000 to 1,300,000 clones, with roughly 80% as singletons. The sequenced material came from memory CD4+ T cells sorted from blood. This sample's subset: CD45RA-negative fraction. These receptors were collected from a young man in good health.

This clone was counted a single time. The gene calls are TRBV30 and TRBJ2-5; D is unresolved. CDR3 length: 13 residues. V was shortened by 2 bases and J by 9 bases, with 16 bases between the two germline ends. From germline, CDR1 is GTSNPN and CDR2 SVGIG (reference sequence). CDR3 nucleotide sequence: TGTGCCTGGAGTATCAGCCCGCCGCAGGCCCAGTACTTC. Translating gives CAWSISPPQAQYF.

The chain recombines TRBV7-2 with TRBJ2-7, with 12 bases that match TRBD2. J lost 4 bases, V lost 5 bases, and 0 bases had no gene match. Germline CDR1 reads SGHTA; CDR2 reads FQGNSA. The CDR3 is made up of 13 amino acids. The CDR3 nucleotides are TGTGCCAGCAGCGGACTAGCGGGATACGAGCAGTACTTC. Amino acid sequence: CASSGLAGYEQYF. The full variable domain, completed using reference TRBV7-2 and TRBJ2-7, is GAGVSQSPSNKVTEKGKDVELRCDPISGHTALYWYRQSLGQGLEFLIYFQGNSAPDKSGLPSDRFSAERTGGSVSTLTIQRTQQEDSAVYLCASSGLAGYEQYFGPGTRLTVT.

The sample holds one count of this clone. V and J are TRBV28 and TRBJ1-5; 8 nucleotides align to TRBD1. Unmatched junction bases numbered 11, after V lost 8 bases and J lost 5 bases. CDR3 length equals 15 residues. Germline CDR1 reads MDHEN; CDR2 reads SYDVKM. DNA of the CDR3: TGTGCCAGCGGAAGGGACAGGCAGGGAGATCAGCCCCAGCATTTT. Translation gives CASGRDRQGDQPQHF.

The V call is TRBV5-6, the J call TRBJ1-6; 7 bases line up with TRBD1. From germline, CDR1 is SGHDT and CDR2 YYEEEE. This CDR3 region has 15 residues. The V and J ends lost 2 bases and 6 bases, in that order; junction bases with no gene match: 5. The chain's CDR3 is CASSFGQVFNSPLHF. Here the CDR3 DNA reads TGTGCCAGCAGCTTTGGACAGGTGTTTAATTCACCCCTCCACTTT.